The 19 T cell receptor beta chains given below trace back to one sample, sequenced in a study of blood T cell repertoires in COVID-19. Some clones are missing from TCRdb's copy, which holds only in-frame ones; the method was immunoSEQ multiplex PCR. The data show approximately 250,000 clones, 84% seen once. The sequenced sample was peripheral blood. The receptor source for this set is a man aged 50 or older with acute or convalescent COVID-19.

The CDR3: CASSLVAGGWSYNEQFF. Written as DNA, the CDR3 is TGCGCCAGCAGCTTGGTAGCGGGAGGTTGGTCCTACAATGAGCAGTTCTTC. V gene TRBV5-1 combines with J gene TRBJ2-1; TRBD2 agrees at 10 bases. The germline gives CDR1 SGHRS, CDR2 YFSETQ. The ends lost 0 bases at V and 1 base at J; junction bases unmatched: 4. The CDR3 is made up of 17 amino acids.

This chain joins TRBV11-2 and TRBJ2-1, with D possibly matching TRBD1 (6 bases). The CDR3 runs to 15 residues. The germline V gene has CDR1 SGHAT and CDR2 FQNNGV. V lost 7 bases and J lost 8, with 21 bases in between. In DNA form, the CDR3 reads TGTGCCAGCACCCTTTACATGGGGGCCAGGGATGAGCAGTTCTTC. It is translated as CASTLYMGARDEQFF.

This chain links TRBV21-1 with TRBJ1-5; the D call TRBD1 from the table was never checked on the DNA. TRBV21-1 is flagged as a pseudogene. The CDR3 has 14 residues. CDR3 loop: CASSKQGHNQPQHF. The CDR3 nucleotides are TGTGCCAGCAGCAAACAGGGACACAATCAGCCCCAGCATTTT.

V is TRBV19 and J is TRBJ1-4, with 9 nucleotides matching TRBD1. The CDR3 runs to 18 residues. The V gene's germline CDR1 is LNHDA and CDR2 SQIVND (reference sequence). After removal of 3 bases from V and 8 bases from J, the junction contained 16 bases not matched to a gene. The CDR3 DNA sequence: TGTGCCAGTAGTATTGTCCCCTTATACAGGGGGCTATACGAAAAACTGTTTTTT. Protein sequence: CASSIVPLYRGLYEKLFF.

DNA of the CDR3: TGTGCCATCAGTGAACTTGGTGGGACAGGGGTCTACACCTTC. This gives the protein CAISELGGTGVYTF. The chain couples TRBV10-3 to TRBJ1-2, with 10 bases matching TRBD1. The junction had 8 bases not matched to a gene; V was cut back by 3 bases and J by 10 bases. Germline CDR1 is ENHRY and CDR2 is SYGVKD. This CDR3 region has 14 residues.

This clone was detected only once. The CDR3 coding sequence is TGCGCCAGCAGCTTGGGTCAGGGTGAAGATACGCAGTATTTT. Its protein product is CASSLGQGEDTQYF. The chain joins TRBV5-1 to TRBJ2-3, with a tentative D call TRBD1 (5 bases). Deletions cut 0 bases from V and 5 bases from J, with 10 bases between. The CDR3 runs 14 residues. Germline V gene lookup returns CDR1 SGHRS and CDR2 YFSETQ. Complete variable domain (other parts from reference TRBV5-1 and TRBJ2-3): KAGVTQTPRYLIKTRGQQVTLSCSPISGHRSVSWYQQTPGQGLQFLFEYFSETQRNKGNFPGRFSGRQFSNSRSEMNVSTLELGDSALYLCASSLGQGEDTQYFGPGTRLTVL.

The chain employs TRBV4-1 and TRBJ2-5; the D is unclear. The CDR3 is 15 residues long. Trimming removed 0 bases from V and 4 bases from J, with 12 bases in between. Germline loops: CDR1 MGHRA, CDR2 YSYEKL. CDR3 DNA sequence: TGCGCCAGCAGCCAAGAGGGCAGACCCCGAGAGACCCAGTACTTC. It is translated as CASSQEGRPRETQYF.

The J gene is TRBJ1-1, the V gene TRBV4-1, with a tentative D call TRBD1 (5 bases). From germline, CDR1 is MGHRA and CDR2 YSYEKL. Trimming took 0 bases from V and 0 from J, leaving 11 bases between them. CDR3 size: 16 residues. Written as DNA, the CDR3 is TGCGCCAGCAGCCAAGATACCGCCAGGGTGAACACTGAAGCTTTCTTT. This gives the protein CASSQDTARVNTEAFF.

CDR3 coding DNA: TGTGCCAGTAGTATAGTCCCGCCGGGACAGGGGATGTACGAGCAGTACTTC. As protein: CASSIVPPGQGMYEQYF. The rearrangement uses TRBV19 and TRBJ2-7; 10 bases agree with TRBD1. The CDR3 is 17 residues long. Germline values: CDR1 LNHDA, CDR2 SQIVND (reference sequence). V shed 1 base and J 4 bases; nucleotides not matched to a gene: 10.

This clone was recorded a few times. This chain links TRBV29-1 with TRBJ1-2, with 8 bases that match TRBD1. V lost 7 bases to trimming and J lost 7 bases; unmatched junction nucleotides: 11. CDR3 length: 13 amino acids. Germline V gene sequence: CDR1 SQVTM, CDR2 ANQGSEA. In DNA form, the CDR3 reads TGCAGCGCTCAACAGGGGGGCCGTGGTGGCTACACCTTC. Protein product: CSAQQGGRGGYTF. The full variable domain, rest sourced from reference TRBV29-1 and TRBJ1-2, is SAVISQKPSRDICQRGTSLTIQCQVDSQVTMMFWYRQQPGQSLTLIATANQGSEATYESGFVIDKFPISRPNLTFSTLTVSNMSPEDSSIYLCSAQQGGRGGYTFGSGTRLTVV.

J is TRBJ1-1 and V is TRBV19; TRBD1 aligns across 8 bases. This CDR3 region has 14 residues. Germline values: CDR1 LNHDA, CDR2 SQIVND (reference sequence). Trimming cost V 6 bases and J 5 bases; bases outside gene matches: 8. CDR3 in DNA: TGTGCCAGTAGCCGGACAGGGATCATGACTGAAGCTTTCTTT. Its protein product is CASSRTGIMTEAFF.

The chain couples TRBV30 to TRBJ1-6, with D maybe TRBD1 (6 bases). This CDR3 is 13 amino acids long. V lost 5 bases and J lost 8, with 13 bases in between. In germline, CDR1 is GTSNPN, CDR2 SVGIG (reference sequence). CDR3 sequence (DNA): TGTGCCTGGGAGCGAGGGGGGGATTCACCCCTCCACTTT. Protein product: CAWERGGDSPLHF.

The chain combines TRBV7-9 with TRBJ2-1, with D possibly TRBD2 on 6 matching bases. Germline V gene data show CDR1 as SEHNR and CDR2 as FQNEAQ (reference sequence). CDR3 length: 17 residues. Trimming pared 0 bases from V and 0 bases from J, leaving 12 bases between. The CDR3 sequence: CASSLAQGGISYNEQFF. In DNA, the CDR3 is TGTGCCAGCAGCTTAGCGCAGGGCGGGATCTCCTACAATGAGCAGTTCTTC.

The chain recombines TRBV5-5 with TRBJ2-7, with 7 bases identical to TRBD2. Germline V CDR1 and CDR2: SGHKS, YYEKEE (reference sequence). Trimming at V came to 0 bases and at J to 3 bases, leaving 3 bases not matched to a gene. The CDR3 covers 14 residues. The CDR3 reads CASSLDPSGYEQYF. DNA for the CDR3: TGTGCCAGCAGCTTGGATCCTAGCGGCTACGAGCAGTACTTC.

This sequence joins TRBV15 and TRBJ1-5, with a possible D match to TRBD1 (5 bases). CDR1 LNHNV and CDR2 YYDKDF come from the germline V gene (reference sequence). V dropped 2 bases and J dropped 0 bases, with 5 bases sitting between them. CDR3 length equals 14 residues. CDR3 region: CATSRQGSNQPQHF. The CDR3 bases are TGTGCCACCAGCAGACAGGGTAGCAATCAGCCCCAGCATTTT.

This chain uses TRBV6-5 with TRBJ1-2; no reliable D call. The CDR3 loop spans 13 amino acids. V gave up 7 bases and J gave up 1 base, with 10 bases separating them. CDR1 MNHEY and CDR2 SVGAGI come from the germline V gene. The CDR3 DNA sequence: TGTGCCAGCATCCTGACACGTAACTATGGCTACACCTTC. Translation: CASILTRNYGYTF.

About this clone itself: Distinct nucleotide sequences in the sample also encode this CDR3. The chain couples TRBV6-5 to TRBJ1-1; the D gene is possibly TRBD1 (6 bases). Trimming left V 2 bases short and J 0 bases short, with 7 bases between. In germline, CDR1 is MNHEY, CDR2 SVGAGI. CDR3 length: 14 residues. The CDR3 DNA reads TGTGCCAGCAGTTACGGACAGTTGAACACTGAAGCTTTCTTT. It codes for CASSYGQLNTEAFF.

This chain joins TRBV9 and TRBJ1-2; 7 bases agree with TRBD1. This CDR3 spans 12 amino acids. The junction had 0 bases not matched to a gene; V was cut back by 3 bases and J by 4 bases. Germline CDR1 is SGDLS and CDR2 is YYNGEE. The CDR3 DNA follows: TGTGCCAGCAGCGCAGGGGGCTATGGCTACACCTTC. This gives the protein CASSAGGYGYTF.

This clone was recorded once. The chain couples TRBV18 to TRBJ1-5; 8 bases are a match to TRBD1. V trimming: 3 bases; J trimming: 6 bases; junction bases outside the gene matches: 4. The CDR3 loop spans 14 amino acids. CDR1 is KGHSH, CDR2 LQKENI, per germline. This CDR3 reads CASSPGQGLQPQHF. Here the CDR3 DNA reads TGTGCCAGCTCACCCGGACAGGGCCTTCAGCCCCAGCATTTT.